The next 30 T cell receptor beta chains were all read from a single sample in a study of cytomegalovirus exposure and HLA in healthy donors. With 60 Vbeta and 13 Jbeta primers, the PCR was carried out. Clones were sequenced by immunoSEQ multiplex PCR, and TCRdb holds only the in-frame ones, with some missing. The sample has some 150,000 clones, roughly 79% seen once. The source material was PBMCs. The receptors come from a man under 40 in good health and CMV-seropositive.

The chain joins TRBV5-6 to TRBJ2-7; no firm D call. The CDR3 is made up of 15 amino acids. Trimming took 2 bases from V and 2 from J, leaving 14 bases between them. Germline loops: CDR1 SGHDT, CDR2 YYEEEE. The CDR3 DNA sequence: TGTGCCAGCAGCTTAACCCAAGACTTTACCTACGAGCAGTACTTC. Its protein is CASSLTQDFTYEQYF.

The chain links TRBV28 to TRBJ2-3; 12 bases agree with TRBD2. The germline V gene has CDR1 MDHEN and CDR2 SYDVKM. The CDR3 is 15 residues long. Trimming at V came to 6 bases and at J to 5 bases, leaving 6 bases not matched to a gene. The CDR3 sequence is CASRGLAGPKDTQYF. The CDR3 DNA is TGTGCCAGCAGAGGACTAGCGGGGCCAAAAGATACGCAGTATTTT. The entire variable domain, with the rest obtained from reference TRBV28 and TRBJ2-3, is as follows: DVKVTQSSRYLVKRTGEKVFLECVQDMDHENMFWYRQDPGLGLRLIYFSYDVKMKEKGDIPEGYSVSREKKERFSLILESASTNQTSMYLCASRGLAGPKDTQYFGPGTRLTVL.

The V call is TRBV4-2, the J call TRBJ2-5; D is possibly TRBD1 (5 bases). The CDR3 runs 15 residues. Germline loops: CDR1 LGHNA, CDR2 YNFKEQ. V lost 2 bases to trimming and J lost 5 bases, with 15 bases between them. CDR3 coding DNA: TGTGCCAGCAGCCAATGGATAGGGGTGGTGGAGACCCAGTACTTC. Protein product: CASSQWIGVVETQYF.

The chain recombines TRBV5-1 with TRBJ1-6; 9 bases are shared with TRBD1. After removal of 0 bases from V and 10 bases from J, the junction contained 5 bases not matched to a gene. CDR1 SGHRS and CDR2 YFSETQ come from the germline V gene. There are 15 residues in the CDR3. The CDR3 nucleotides read TGCGCCAGCAGCTTGGCCGGGACAGGGAGATCACCCCTCCACTTT. Its translation is CASSLAGTGRSPLHF.

V gene TRBV20-1 combines with J gene TRBJ2-1, with D possibly being TRBD1 (6 bases). The CDR3 extends over 11 amino acids. Germline V CDR1 and CDR2: DFQATT, SNEGSKA (reference sequence). The CDR3 DNA reads as TGCAGCAGGGGTTCGTACAATGAGCAGTTCTTC. This translates into CSRGSYNEQFF.

DNA for the CDR3: TGTGCCATCAGTTCCCGACTTATTTCCAATGAGCAGTTCTTC. It yields the protein CAISSRLISNEQFF. V usage is TRBV10-3 and J usage is TRBJ2-1, with D unclear. Trimming removed 5 bases from V and 6 bases from J, with 14 bases in between. The CDR3 runs to 14 residues. CDR1 and CDR2 from the germline V gene are ENHRY and SYGVKD.

The table lists this clone with a few counts. The chain employs TRBV7-9 and TRBJ2-1; no reliable D call. Per the germline V gene, CDR1 is SEHNR and CDR2 is FQNEAQ (reference sequence). V gave up 1 base and J gave up 4 bases, with 5 bases separating them. This CDR3 is 13 amino acids long. The CDR3 loop reads CASSLEIYNEQFF. DNA for the CDR3: TGTGCCAGCAGCTTAGAAATATACAATGAGCAGTTCTTC.

The chain joins TRBV4-2 to TRBJ1-6; D is possibly TRBD1 (6 bases). The CDR3 extends over 16 amino acids. Germline values: CDR1 LGHNA, CDR2 YNFKEQ. V was pared by 2 bases and J by 4 bases, with 12 bases between. The CDR3 region has the DNA TGTGCCAGCAGCCAACTTGGGACACAATATAATTCACCCCTCCACTTT. This gives the protein CASSQLGTQYNSPLHF.

Comments on this clone: A read error may produce the germline difference seen at one junction end. The chain carries TRBV7-9 and TRBJ2-2; perhaps TRBD2 as D (5 bases). The CDR3 runs 12 residues. CDR1 is SEHNR and CDR2 is FQNEAQ in the germline V gene (reference sequence). This chain's CDR3 is CAALGITGELFF. As DNA, the CDR3 is TGTGCAGCCTTGGGGATCACCGGGGAGCTGTTTTTC.

V is TRBV15 and J is TRBJ1-2; D unresolved. Trimming shortened V by 1 base and J by 7 bases, and 4 bases separated the two germline ends. Per germline, CDR1 LNHNV and CDR2 YYDKDF (reference sequence). This CDR3 region has 11 residues. The CDR3, as DNA: TGTGCCACCAGCAGAGGTCTTGGCTACACCTTC. It is translated as CATSRGLGYTF.

This clone came up once. The chain links TRBV7-2 to TRBJ2-3; the match to TRBD2 covers 8 bases. V gave up 4 bases and J gave up 0 bases; unmatched junction bases: 6. The CDR3 runs to 16 residues. The germline gives CDR1 SGHTA, CDR2 FQGNSA. The CDR3 loop reads CASSSGTRTSTDTQYF. CDR3 in DNA: TGTGCCAGCAGCTCCGGGACTAGAACTAGCACAGATACGCAGTATTTT.

The chain recombines TRBV19 with TRBJ2-7; 7 nucleotides agree with TRBD1. The CDR3 length is 14 residues. V was pared by 0 bases and J by 4 bases, with 3 bases of the junction left unmatched. The V gene's germline CDR1 is LNHDA and CDR2 SQIVND (reference sequence). CDR3 residues: CASSIERQGYEQYF. DNA for the CDR3: TGTGCCAGTAGTATAGAACGACAGGGTTACGAGCAGTACTTC. The whole variable domain, remainder taken from reference TRBV19 and TRBJ2-7, is DGGITQSPKYLFRKEGQNVTLSCEQNLNHDAMYWYRQDPGQGLRLIYYSQIVNDFQKGDIAEGYSVSREKKESFPLTVTSAQKNPTAFYLCASSIERQGYEQYFGPGTRLTVT.

The CDR3 loop is CASRSIAGGRNEQFF. In DNA, the CDR3 is TGTGCCAGCAGGTCCATAGCGGGGGGGCGTAATGAGCAGTTCTTC. The V and J genes are TRBV6-1 and TRBJ2-1; 11 nucleotides align to TRBD2. The CDR3 is 15 residues long. The J segment lost 7 bases and the V segment lost 6 bases, leaving 8 bases of the junction unmatched. CDR1 and CDR2 from the germline V gene are MNHNS and SASEGT.

The CDR3: CASSLAGDTFF. CDR3 in DNA: TGTGCCAGCAGCTTAGCGGGGGACACTTTCTTT. The chain links TRBV7-9 to TRBJ1-1; tentatively, D is TRBD1 (6 bases). The CDR3 has 11 residues. Trimming took 0 bases from V and 12 from J, leaving 8 bases between them. Germline V CDR1 and CDR2: SEHNR, FQNEAQ (reference sequence).

V usage is TRBV28 and J usage is TRBJ1-1; TRBD1 aligns across 7 bases. J lost 1 base, V lost 4 bases, and 6 bases had no gene match. The germline CDR1 and CDR2 sequences are MDHEN and SYDVKM. The CDR3 covers 15 residues. CDR3 coding DNA: TGTGCCAGCAGTTCCCAGGGGGGTGGGAACACTGAAGCTTTCTTT. The encoded protein is CASSSQGGGNTEAFF.

The CDR3 coding sequence is TGTGCCAGCAGCTTAGCGGCCGTAGGGGAGGGAGCGCAGTATTTT. Its translation: CASSLAAVGEGAQYF. V is TRBV7-2 and J is TRBJ2-3; 7 nucleotides agree with TRBD2. The CDR3 has 15 residues. V dropped 0 bases and J dropped 10; count of bases not matched to a gene: 10. The germline V gene has CDR1 SGHTA and CDR2 FQGNSA.

J is TRBJ1-4 and V is TRBV21-1. TRBV21-1 is tagged as a pseudogene. The CDR3 extends over 10 amino acids. CDR3 sequence reads: CASPRGGLFF. The CDR3 region has the DNA TGTGCCAGCCCTCGGGGTGGACTGTTTTTT.

This chain joins TRBV19 and TRBJ2-7, with 7 bases that match TRBD1. Germline assignment: CDR1 LNHDA and CDR2 SQIVND (reference sequence). The CDR3 is 14 residues long. V lost 5 bases to trimming and J lost 3 bases; unmatched junction nucleotides: 7. The CDR3 protein is CASSSGTVNYEQYF. The DNA for the CDR3 is TGTGCCAGTAGTTCCGGGACAGTAAACTACGAGCAGTACTTC.

The genes are TRBV28 and TRBJ1-4, with D unclear. Deletions cut 3 bases from V and 8 bases from J, with 7 bases between. Germline assignment: CDR1 MDHEN and CDR2 SYDVKM. CDR3 length: 12 residues. The CDR3 here is CASSLEGEKLFF. For the CDR3, the DNA is TGTGCCAGCAGTTTGGAGGGAGAAAAACTGTTTTTT.

This rearrangement joins TRBV5-1 to TRBJ1-1; TRBD1 matches 8 bases. CDR1 is SGHRS, CDR2 YFSETQ, per germline. V dropped 6 bases and J dropped 11; count of bases not matched to a gene: 12. The CDR3 runs to 13 residues. The CDR3 sequence is CASTKLGTGAAFF. CDR3 in DNA: TGCGCCAGCACCAAACTTGGGACAGGAGCGGCTTTCTTT.

The rearrangement uses TRBV5-4 and TRBJ2-7; 15 nucleotides line up with TRBD2. Trimming took 1 base from V and 0 from J; bases not matched to a gene: 2. The V gene's germline CDR1 is SGHNT and CDR2 YYREEE (reference sequence). CDR3 size: 17 residues. This CDR3 reads CASSLRGLAGGSYEQYF. The CDR3 nucleotides are TGTGCCAGCAGCTTGAGGGGACTAGCGGGAGGCTCCTACGAGCAGTACTTC.

The chain couples TRBV27 to TRBJ2-1; 10 nucleotides align to TRBD1. CDR3 size: 15 residues. J lost 9 bases, V lost 3 bases, and 8 bases had no gene match. CDR1 and CDR2 (germline): MNHEY, SMNVEV (reference sequence). CDR3 region: CASSFRTGGGGEQFF. The CDR3 DNA reads as TGTGCCAGCAGTTTTAGGACAGGGGGTGGAGGTGAGCAGTTCTTC.

The J gene is TRBJ2-3, the V gene TRBV7-3; 10 nucleotides align to TRBD2. CDR1 is SGHTA, CDR2 FQGTGA, per germline. With V trimmed by 1 base and J by 1 base, 5 bases remained unmatched. The CDR3 is 17 amino acids. The CDR3, as DNA: TGTGCCAGCAGCTTAAAGAGTACTAGCGGGGGCACAGATACGCAGTATTTT. Its protein product is CASSLKSTSGGTDTQYF.

CDR3 protein: CASSLGDRGGHEQFF. The CDR3 bases are TGTGCCAGCAGCTTAGGAGACAGGGGGGGCCATGAGCAGTTCTTC. The gene calls are TRBV7-9 and TRBJ2-1; 9 positions match TRBD1. The V segment lost 1 base and the J segment 8 bases; nucleotides outside the gene matches: 6. This CDR3 is 15 amino acids long. CDR1 is SEHNR and CDR2 is FQNEAQ in the germline V gene (reference sequence).

The rearrangement joins TRBV5-1 to TRBJ2-2, with 7 bases lining up with TRBD1. Germline lookup yields CDR1 SGHRS and CDR2 YFSETQ. This CDR3 spans 16 amino acids. Trimming at V came to 2 bases and at J to 1 base, leaving 5 bases not matched to a gene. CDR3 coding DNA: TGCGCCAGCAGCTTAGGACAGGCGGTGAACACCGGGGAGCTGTTTTTT. This encodes CASSLGQAVNTGELFF.

CDR3 sequence: CASSQQQGNEKLFF. The CDR3 region has the DNA TGCGCCAGCAGCCAACAACAGGGAAATGAAAAACTGTTTTTT. The chain recombines TRBV4-1 with TRBJ1-4, with D possibly TRBD1 on 6 matching bases. V shed 2 bases and J shed 5 bases, with 9 bases lying between them. The CDR3 runs 14 residues. Germline CDR1 and CDR2: MGHRA and YSYEKL.

This chain joins TRBV6-1 and TRBJ2-7, with 11 bases that match TRBD2. This CDR3 has 14 amino acids. V shed 8 bases, J shed 2 bases, and the junction held 5 bases outside the gene matches. Germline V gene sequence: CDR1 MNHNS, CDR2 SASEGT. CDR3 region: CASVFSGGAYEQYF. Written as DNA, the CDR3 is TGTGCCAGCGTCTTTAGCGGGGGGGCCTACGAGCAGTACTTC.

This clone occurred a few times. The CDR3 DNA reads TGTGCCACCGGGAAGGTTGGCACCGGGGAGCTGTTTTTT. Protein product: CATGKVGTGELFF. The chain recombines TRBV10-3 with TRBJ2-2; the D gene is possibly TRBD2 (5 bases). The germline gives CDR1 ENHRY, CDR2 SYGVKD. V was trimmed by 10 bases and J by 4 bases, leaving 13 bases between them. This CDR3 contains 13 residues.

This chain links TRBV2 with TRBJ2-2, with 10 bases that match TRBD2. The CDR3 is 15 residues long. V shed 7 bases, J shed 7 bases, and the junction held 9 bases outside the gene matches. CDR1 and CDR2 (germline): SNHLY, FYNNEI. The DNA of the CDR3 is TGTGCCAGCAAGGAAGCGGGAGGGCCGGACGGGGAGCTGTTTTTT. This encodes CASKEAGGPDGELFF.

The gene calls are TRBV7-3 and TRBJ1-5, with 7 nucleotides matching TRBD1. In germline, CDR1 is SGHTA, CDR2 FQGTGA. This CDR3 spans 21 amino acids. V shed 10 bases, J shed 0 bases, and the junction held 27 bases outside the gene matches. The CDR3 coding sequence is TGTGCCATTTTTGGACAGGAGCCACATCGAGGGAACGCATATAGCAATCAGCCCCAGCATTTT. Translating gives CAIFGQEPHRGNAYSNQPQHF. Based on the CDR3 plus reference TRBV7-3 and TRBJ1-5, the full variable domain is GAGVSQTPSNKVTEKGKYVELRCDPISGHTALYWYRQSLGQGPEFLIYFQGTGAADDSGLPNDRFFAVRPEGSVSTLKIQRTERGDSAVYLCAIFGQEPHRGNAYSNQPQHFGDGTRLSIL.